The rows below give T cell receptor beta chains drawn from one sample of a study of T-cell memory formation after mild COVID-19. TCRdb processed the 5' RACE reads anew with MiXCR; each CDR3 protein has one entry. This sample has 400,000 to 500,000 distinct CDR3 sequences; 15% to 20% occur once, and the top ten carry approximately 8.4%. Sequencing was performed on PBMCs or a T cell subset sorted from them (not recorded which). The receptors were sampled from an adult woman who had mild COVID-19 (a few samples of this study predate the infection). Cell type and time point are not known. Each CDR3 is given with its conserved first and last residue. D genes are given only for firm matches. Rows may omit the clone size; those that give it use once, few, many or a size class.

clone_size | j_call | d_call | v_call | cdr3_aa | cdr3_nt
. | TRBJ1-2 | . | TRBV20-1 | CSARYFGGSRGYTF | TGCAGTGCTAGATACTTTGGGGGGAGTCGGGGCTACACCTTC
. | TRBJ2-2 | TRBD2 | TRBV6-6 | CASWPAGGPKTGELFF | TGTGCCAGCTGGCCAGCGGGGGGGCCTAAAACCGGGGAGCTGTTTTTT
few | TRBJ1-2 | . | TRBV10-3 | CAISEMDYGYTF | TGTGCCATCAGTGAAATGGACTATGGCTACACCTTC
many | TRBJ2-7 | . | TRBV5-1 | CASSLEGYEQYF | TGTGCCAGCAGCTTAGAAGGCTACGAGCAGTACTTC
few | TRBJ1-3 | TRBD1 | TRBV12-3/TRBV12-4 | CASRPTGGAGNTIYF | TGTGCCAGCAGACCAACAGGGGGAGCTGGAAACACCATATATTTT
. | TRBJ2-1 | . | TRBV7-9 | CASSRELVYNEQFF | TGTGCCAGCAGCCGTGAGCTAGTTTACAATGAGCAGTTCTTC
. | TRBJ1-5 | . | TRBV15 | CATSRDLLGNQPQHF | TGTGCCACCAGCAGAGATCTGCTTGGCAATCAGCCCCAGCATTTT
. | TRBJ2-3 | . | TRBV7-2 | CASSLPGGDTQYF | TGTGCCAGCAGCCTTCCGGGCGGGGATACGCAGTATTTT
. | TRBJ2-2 | TRBD2 | TRBV30 | CAGRLAGVRAGELFF | TGTGCCGGAAGACTAGCGGGAGTTAGAGCCGGGGAGCTGTTTTTT
. | TRBJ1-4 | . | TRBV4-3 | CASSQDRAEEKLFF | TGCGCCAGCAGCCAAGATAGGGCCGAGGAAAAACTGTTTTTT
. | TRBJ1-1 | TRBD1 | TRBV29-1 | CSTPGTGPGTEAFF | TGCAGCACACCCGGGACAGGGCCGGGGACTGAAGCTTTCTTT
few | TRBJ2-7 | . | TRBV4-1 | CASSQDQPGASEQYF | TGCGCCAGCAGCCAAGATCAGCCGGGGGCGTCCGAGCAGTACTTC
. | TRBJ2-7 | TRBD1 | TRBV5-1 | CASSARTGYKDEQYF | TGCGCCAGCAGCGCCCGGACAGGGTATAAAGACGAGCAGTACTTC
few | TRBJ1-2 | . | TRBV6-1 | CASSAPRVGYTF | TGTGCCAGCAGTGCCCCCAGGGTCGGCTACACCTTC
few | TRBJ2-5 | TRBD2 | TRBV20-1 | CSAPEAAGEARETQYF | TGCAGTGCTCCGGAGGCAGCGGGAGAAGCTAGGGAGACCCAGTACTTC
. | TRBJ1-1 | . | TRBV5-1 | CASKTDNLNTEAFF | TGCGCCAGCAAAACGGACAACTTGAACACTGAAGCTTTCTTT
. | TRBJ2-3 | . | TRBV7-2 | CASNLDYTDTQYF | TGTGCCAGCAACCTGGACTACACAGATACGCAGTATTTT
. | TRBJ2-5 | TRBD2 | TRBV20-1 | CSARPTSGTETQYF | TGCAGTGCTAGACCGACTAGCGGGACCGAGACCCAGTACTTC
. | TRBJ2-3 | TRBD2 | TRBV20-1 | CSARGGSGTDTQYF | TGCAGTGCTAGGGGGGGGAGCGGGACAGATACGCAGTATTTT
few | TRBJ1-1 | . | TRBV7-2 | CASSPTWGSKAFF | TGTGCCAGCAGCCCCACGTGGGGGTCTAAAGCTTTCTTT